This TCR beta chain is from a study of blood T cell repertoires in COVID-19 (dated by TCRdb to about 2020). Background for the entire study: Collaborator samples came from the United States, Italy and Spain and covered acute and convalescent phases of COVID-19. The prospective study material was composed of cDNA or gDNA derived from T cells, B-cell-depleted T cells, or PBMCs. The dataset comprised deeply sampled blood TCRbeta repertoires from subjects exposed to, actively infected with, or recovered from COVID-19. A freely available public database, intended as a resource for researchers studying the immune response to SARS-CoV-2, is where the repertoires were released. The samples were drawn from the first 160 participants of the ongoing ImmuneRACE study and from 950 to 1,500 subjects provided by 6 global collaborators. The sample metadata nearly always contained a de-identified subject ID, COVID-19 status, age in years and sex. Where HLA class I and class II types were available, the types were taken from metadata supplied by the sample provider, not from assay-based typing. Overall results and qualifications from the work: The amount of clinical and demographic metadata varied by source and participant and was provided uncurated.

On this clone: No antigen is known for it. Base qualities were left out, and no much larger clone turns up one base away.

In the prospective study, participants were roughly 18 to 100 years old, resided in about two dozen geographic areas of the United States, and were enrolled through a virtual design. Cohort assignment in the prospective study relied on participant-reported clinical history from a screening survey and a study questionnaire. Mobile phlebotomists in the prospective study collected whole blood, serum and a nasopharyngeal or oropharyngeal swab from every participant. Over an approximately 2-month period, participants in the prospective study had the option of providing additional blood draws and questionnaires. Before DNA extraction, blood samples from the prospective study were shipped at room temperature or frozen. TCRbeta CDR3 regions were amplified from genomic DNA using the immunoSEQ Assay, a bias-controlled multiplex PCR. Per the authors' processing: Nucleated cell counts per sample were estimated from amplification of reference gene primers within the assay. Sequence reads were collapsed and filtered to measure the absolute abundance of every unique TCRbeta CDR3 rearrangement. Productive Simpson clonality was computed per sample as the square root of Simpson's diversity index over productive rearrangements. TCRdb retrieved this table from immuneACCESS and kept in-frame rearrangements only. Not all clones are present; in checked studies, unresolved V genes account for under half, and no reason is known for the remainder. V and J calls and clone size are those listed in that table; D and trimming were worked out from the DNA. This sample holds over 350,000 clones; 88% were observed only once. Around 0.91% of the sample is in the top ten clones.

This TCR was recovered from a young woman with acute COVID-19. Sequencing input: PBMCs or T cells enriched from blood (not recorded which).

The CDR3 loop reads CASSLRDSGGYNSPLHF. The sequenced DNA: TGTGCCAGCAGCTTGAGGGACAGCGGGGGTTATAATTCACCCCTCCACTTT. The rearrangement joined TRBV5-6 to TRBJ1-6, with 7 junctional bases fitting TRBD1. Counted from cysteine to phenylalanine, this CDR3 has 17 amino acids. Only the CDR3 DNA is retained, 51 bases long and in frame from the first base. V is cut back by 1 base and J by 4 bases, with 8 bases in the junction unmatched. CDR1 and CDR2 (SGHDT, YYEEEE) derive from the germline V gene.